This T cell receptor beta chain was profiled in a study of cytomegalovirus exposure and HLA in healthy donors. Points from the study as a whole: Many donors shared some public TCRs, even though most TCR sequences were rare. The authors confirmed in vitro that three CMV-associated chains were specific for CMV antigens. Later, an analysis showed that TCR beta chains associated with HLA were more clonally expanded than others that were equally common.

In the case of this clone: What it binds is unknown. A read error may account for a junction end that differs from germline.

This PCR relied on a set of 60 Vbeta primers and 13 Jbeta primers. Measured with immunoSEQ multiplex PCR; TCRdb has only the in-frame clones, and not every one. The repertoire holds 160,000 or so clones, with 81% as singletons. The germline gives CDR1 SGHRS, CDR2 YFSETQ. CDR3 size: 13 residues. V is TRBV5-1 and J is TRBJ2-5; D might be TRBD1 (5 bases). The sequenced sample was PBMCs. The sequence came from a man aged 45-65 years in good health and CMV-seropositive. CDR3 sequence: CASSLQGQETPYF. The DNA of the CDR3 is TGCGCCAGCAGTTTGCAGGGTCAAGAGACCCCGTACTTC.